The 10 T cell receptor beta chains listed next were all sequenced from one sample in a study of shared clonotypes between healthy human individuals. Libraries were prepared by immunoSEQ multiplex PCR; TCRdb keeps only in-frame clonotypes and omits some of them. This sample has fewer than 850,000 clones, with about two thirds found just once. Sequencing was done on a sample of memory CD4+ T cells sorted from blood. Subset described: CD45RA-negative fraction. These receptors all come from a woman in her 30s in good health.

This clone was detected many times. The chain uses TRBV7-9 and TRBJ1-4; no reliable D call. Trimming removed 5 bases from V and 7 bases from J, with 5 bases in between. CDR1 and CDR2 (germline): SEHNR, FQNEAQ (reference sequence). The CDR3 is made up of 11 amino acids. The CDR3 sequence is CASSPVEKLFF. The CDR3 region has the DNA TGTGCCAGCAGCCCGGTTGAAAAACTGTTTTTT. The entire variable domain, with the rest obtained from reference TRBV7-9 and TRBJ1-4, is as follows: DTGVSQNPRHKITKRGQNVTFRCDPISEHNRLYWYRQTLGQGPEFLTYFQNEAQLEKSRLLSDRFSAERPKGSFSTLEIQRTEQGDSAMYLCASSPVEKLFFGSGTQLSVL.

The chain has TRBV7-9 and TRBJ2-3; 10 bases match TRBD1. Germline-derived CDR1 and CDR2 are SEHNR and FQNEAQ (reference sequence). The CDR3 runs 15 residues. V was clipped by 5 bases and J by 4 bases; unmatched bases: 6. The CDR3 sequence is CASSPSGTGADTQYF. CDR3 nucleotides: TGTGCCAGCAGCCCGTCCGGGACAGGGGCAGATACGCAGTATTTT.

Turning to this clone: This may come from a read error, since a much larger clone is one base off. Other DNA sequences of this sample code for an identical CDR3. J is TRBJ1-5 and V is TRBV7-2; maybe TRBD1 (6 bases). V gave up 5 bases and J gave up 2 bases, with 10 bases separating them. CDR3 size: 14 residues. Per germline, CDR1 SGHTA and CDR2 FQGNSA. Here the CDR3 reads CASSQEGGNQPQHF. The CDR3, as DNA: TGTGCCAGCAGCCAGGAGGGGGGCAATCAGCCCCAGCATTTT.

V is TRBV30 and J is TRBJ1-1, with unresolved D. Germline assignment: CDR1 GTSNPN and CDR2 SVGIG (reference sequence). V dropped 0 bases and J dropped 0 bases, with 8 bases sitting between them. This CDR3 spans 14 amino acids. The CDR3 region is CAWSVPRVNTEAFF. In nucleotides, the CDR3 is TGTGCCTGGAGTGTACCAAGGGTGAACACTGAAGCTTTCTTT. The complete variable domain, with remaining parts taken from reference TRBV30 and TRBJ1-1, reads SQTIHQWPATLVQPVGSPLSLECTVEGTSNPNLYWYRQAAGRGLQLLFYSVGIGQISSEVPQNLSASRPQDRQFILSSKKLLLSDSGFYLCAWSVPRVNTEAFFGQGTRLTVV.

This chain links TRBV6-1 with TRBJ2-7; 7 bases agree with TRBD1. The trim removed 6 bases at V and 5 bases at J, leaving 13 bases unmatched. CDR3 length: 15 amino acids. Looked up from germline, CDR1 is MNHNS and CDR2 is SASEGT. The CDR3 region is CASRAVGTVPDEQYF. In nucleotides, the CDR3 is TGTGCCAGCAGAGCCGTTGGGACAGTCCCCGACGAGCAGTACTTC.

The CDR3 DNA follows: TGTGCCAGCAGCCTATTCGGTTGGACTGAAGCTTTCTTT. Its protein product is CASSLFGWTEAFF. V and J are TRBV11-3 and TRBJ1-1; D is ambiguous. Germline-derived CDR1 and CDR2 are SGHNT and YENEEA. V gave up 5 bases and J gave up 5 bases, with 12 bases separating them. The CDR3 loop spans 13 amino acids.

The V and J genes are TRBV7-9 and TRBJ1-4, with D possibly being TRBD1 (6 bases). The CDR3 sequence is 15 residues long. CDR1 and CDR2 from the germline V gene are SEHNR and FQNEAQ (reference sequence). Trimming shortened V by 5 bases and J by 6 bases, and 16 bases separated the two germline ends. The CDR3 region has the DNA TGTGCCAGCAGCGGCCAGGGGCCTACGTATGAAAAACTGTTTTTT. Its protein is CASSGQGPTYEKLFF.

The chain uses TRBV5-1 and TRBJ2-6; no reliable D call. The germline gives CDR1 SGHRS, CDR2 YFSETQ. The CDR3 runs 17 residues. The V end was cut by 0 bases, the J end by 0 bases, with 10 bases between. The CDR3 nucleotides are TGCGCCAGCAGCTTGGCCGTGTCAACCTCTGGGGCCAACGTCCTGACTTTC. This codes for CASSLAVSTSGANVLTF.

This clone showed up just a few times. The V gene is TRBV11-2, the J gene TRBJ2-7; D possibly corresponds to TRBD2 (5 bases). The CDR3 has 14 residues. Germline CDR1 SGHAT, CDR2 FQNNGV. The germline V and J ends were trimmed by 1 base and 6 bases, with 13 bases remaining between them. CDR3 residues: CASSLGDNGSEQYF. CDR3 in DNA: TGTGCCAGCAGCTTAGGGGATAATGGGAGCGAGCAGTACTTC. The entire variable domain, with the rest obtained from reference TRBV11-2 and TRBJ2-7, is as follows: EAGVAQSPRYKIIEKRQSVAFWCNPISGHATLYWYQQILGQGPKLLIQFQNNGVVDDSQLPKDRFSAERLKGVDSTLKIQPAKLEDSAVYLCASSLGDNGSEQYFGPGTRLTVT.

The chain couples TRBV28 to TRBJ2-5, with 9 bases fitting TRBD2. With 2 bases clipped from V and 6 bases from J, the junction kept 10 bases outside the gene matches. The CDR3 covers 16 residues. CDR1 is MDHEN, CDR2 SYDVKM, per germline. The CDR3 nucleotides read TGTGCCAGCAGTTTAGACCTTAGCGGGAGTAGTAAGACCCAGTACTTC. Translation: CASSLDLSGSSKTQYF.